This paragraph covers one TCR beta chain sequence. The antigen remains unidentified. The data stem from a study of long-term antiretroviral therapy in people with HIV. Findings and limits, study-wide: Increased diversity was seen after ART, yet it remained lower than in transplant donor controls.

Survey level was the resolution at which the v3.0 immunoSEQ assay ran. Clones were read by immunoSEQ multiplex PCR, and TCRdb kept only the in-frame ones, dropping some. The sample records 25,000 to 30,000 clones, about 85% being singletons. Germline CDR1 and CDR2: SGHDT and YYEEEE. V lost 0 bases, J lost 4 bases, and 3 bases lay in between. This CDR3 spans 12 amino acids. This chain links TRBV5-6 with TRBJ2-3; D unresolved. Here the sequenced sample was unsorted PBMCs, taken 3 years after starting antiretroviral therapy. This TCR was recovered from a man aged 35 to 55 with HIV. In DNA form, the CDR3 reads TGTGCCAGCAGCTTGGGGGCAGATACGCAGTATTTT. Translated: CASSLGADTQYF. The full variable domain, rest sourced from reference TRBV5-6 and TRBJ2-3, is DAGVTQSPTHLIKTRGQQVTLRCSPKSGHDTVSWYQQALGQGPQFIFQYYEEEERQRGNFPDRFSGHQFPNYSSELNVNALLLGDSALYLCASSLGADTQYFGPGTRLTVL.